This TCR beta chain was obtained from a study of cytomegalovirus exposure and HLA in healthy donors. Broader study findings: Upon later analysis, TCR association rates were observed to vary by HLA locus, being highest for DRB1 and lowest for HLA-C. An analysis done earlier found most TCR beta V segments productive about 87% or about 30% of the time. A likely sequencing artifact accounted for one observed cluster of highly shared sequence variants.

The PCR was carried out with 60 Vbeta primers and 13 Jbeta primers. Some clones are missing from TCRdb's copy, which holds only in-frame ones; the method was immunoSEQ multiplex PCR. The sample lists some 140,000 clones; about 74% were seen once. This clone is a singleton in its sample. Antigen specificity is unknown. The V and J ends lost 2 bases and 0 bases respectively, with 15 bases between them. The CDR3 contains 16 residues. Looked up from germline, CDR1 is SGDLS and CDR2 is YYNGEE. This rearrangement joins TRBV9 to TRBJ2-7; possibly TRBD1 for D (5 bases). The sequence came from a man aged 25-45 years in good health and CMV-seronegative. The material sequenced was PBMCs. CDR3 loop: CASSVSAQGSSYEQYF. DNA for the CDR3: TGTGCCAGCAGCGTTTCGGCCCAGGGAAGCTCCTACGAGCAGTACTTC.